This T cell receptor beta chain comes out of a study of metastatic and nonmetastatic thyroid tumors. Study-wide background: Thyroid patients, malignant and benign, had repertoires compared across blood and tumor or nodule tissue.

Germline CDR1 is MDHEN and CDR2 is SYDVKM. The V gene lost 4 bases and the J gene lost 7 bases, with 11 bases spanning the gap. The length of the CDR3 is 12 residues. This clone has just a few counts. Its antigen is still unknown. In the authors' methods: The study took CDR3 differences across clinicopathological groups and made a distant-metastasis classifier for papillary thyroid cancer from them. TCRdb reanalyzed the PCR reads via MiXCR. For this entry, the V and J calls and clone size follow TCRdb and not the study's own pipeline. The sample shows roughly 30,000 clones, under 30% of them seen only once. General study points: Malignant thyroid tumors reportedly exceeded benign nodules significantly in TCR beta diversity, with the difference appearing in blood and tumor.

Thyroid surgery was performed in patients who had received no treatment beforehand. The chain recombines TRBV28 with TRBJ2-7; perhaps TRBD2 as D (6 bases). The specimen was blood. This receptor was identified in a female donor with papillary thyroid cancer or a benign thyroid nodule (not recorded which). Some clones in this sample may be carry-over from other donors' samples. Here the CDR3 reads CASSSGGREQYF. The CDR3 DNA is TGTGCCAGCAGTTCTGGGGGGAGAGAGCAGTACTTC.